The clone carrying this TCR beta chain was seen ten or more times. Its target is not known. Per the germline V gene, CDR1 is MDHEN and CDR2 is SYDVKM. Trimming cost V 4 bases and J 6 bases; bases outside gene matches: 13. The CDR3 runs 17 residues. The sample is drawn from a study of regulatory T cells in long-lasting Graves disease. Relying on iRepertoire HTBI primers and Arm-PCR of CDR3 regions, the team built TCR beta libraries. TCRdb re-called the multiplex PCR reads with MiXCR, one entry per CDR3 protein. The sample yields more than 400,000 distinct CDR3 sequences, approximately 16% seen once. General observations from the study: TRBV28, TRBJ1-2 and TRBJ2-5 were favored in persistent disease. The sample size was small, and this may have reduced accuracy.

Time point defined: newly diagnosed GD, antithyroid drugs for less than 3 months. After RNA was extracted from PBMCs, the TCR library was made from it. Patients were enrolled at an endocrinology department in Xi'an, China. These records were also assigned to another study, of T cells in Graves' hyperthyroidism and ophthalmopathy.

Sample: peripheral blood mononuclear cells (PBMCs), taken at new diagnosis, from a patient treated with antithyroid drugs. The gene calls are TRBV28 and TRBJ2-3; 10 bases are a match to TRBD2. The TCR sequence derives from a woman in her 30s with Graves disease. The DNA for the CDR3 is TGTGCCAGCAGTTCCTCCGGGACTAGCGCCGACCCTGATACGCAGTATTTT. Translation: CASSSSGTSADPDTQYF.